This T cell receptor beta chain was identified during a study of T cell responses to AZD1222 COVID-19 vaccine. Repertoires were generated with immunoSEQ multiplex PCR, while TCRdb's copy carries only in-frame clones and drops some. There are approximately 140,000 clones in the sample; under 95% occur only once, and just over 3% lies in the top ten. V was clipped by 5 bases and J by 4 bases, with 12 bases between them. Germline-derived CDR1 and CDR2 are SGHVS and FQNEAQ. The CDR3 length is 13 residues. The specimen comprised peripheral blood, sampled on day 0 of AZD1222 vaccination. The chain has TRBV7-8 and TRBJ2-7, with D possibly being TRBD2 (6 bases). The source of this sequence is an adult in good health. CDR3 nucleotides: TGTGCCAGCAGCGGGGGAGGTTTATACGAGCAGTACTTC. Protein: CASSGGGLYEQYF.